These 3 T cell receptor beta chains were all obtained from the same sample, sequenced in a study of T cell changes during pregnancy in multiple sclerosis. TCRdb keeps only in-frame clones here, not all; method: immunoSEQ multiplex PCR. The data hold 40,000 to 50,000 clones, with roughly nine tenths observed a single time. The sequencing here drew on CD4+ T cells from peripheral blood mononuclear cells, taken in the second trimester of pregnancy. The source of these receptors is a female donor in good health, enrolled as a control in a pregnancy study.

This clone was observed once. The chain links TRBV6-6 to TRBJ2-1, with 8 bases identical to TRBD2. CDR1 and CDR2 from the germline V gene are MNHNY and SVGAGI (reference sequence). V shed 2 bases and J 9 bases; nucleotides not matched to a gene: 3. CDR3 length equals 13 residues. The CDR3 reads CASSYERGTEQFF. CDR3 in DNA: TGTGCCAGCAGTTACGAGCGGGGGACTGAGCAGTTCTTC.

A remark on this clone: The same CDR3 is also encoded by other DNA sequences in this sample. This chain links TRBV7-9 with TRBJ1-4, with a possible D match to TRBD1 (5 bases). This CDR3 region has 14 residues. V lost 1 base and J 5 bases, leaving 8 bases between the germline ends. From germline, CDR1 is SEHNR and CDR2 FQNEAQ (reference sequence). CDR3 bases: TGTGCCAGCAGCTTAGGCCAGGGAAATGAAAAACTGTTTTTT. Its translation: CASSLGQGNEKLFF. Filled out from reference TRBV7-9 and TRBJ1-4, the complete variable domain reads DTGVSQNPRHKITKRGQNVTFRCDPISEHNRLYWYRQTLGQGPEFLTYFQNEAQLEKSRLLSDRFSAERPKGSFSTLEIQRTEQGDSAMYLCASSLGQGNEKLFFGSGTQLSVL.

The gene calls are TRBV5-4 and TRBJ1-2; the D is unclear. The V and J ends lost 1 base and 0 bases respectively, with 10 bases between them. The V gene's germline CDR1 is SGHNT and CDR2 YYREEE (reference sequence). This CDR3 has 15 residues. CDR3 amino acids: CASSLFTLSNYGYTF. The CDR3 bases are TGTGCCAGCAGCTTGTTTACCCTATCTAACTATGGCTACACCTTC.